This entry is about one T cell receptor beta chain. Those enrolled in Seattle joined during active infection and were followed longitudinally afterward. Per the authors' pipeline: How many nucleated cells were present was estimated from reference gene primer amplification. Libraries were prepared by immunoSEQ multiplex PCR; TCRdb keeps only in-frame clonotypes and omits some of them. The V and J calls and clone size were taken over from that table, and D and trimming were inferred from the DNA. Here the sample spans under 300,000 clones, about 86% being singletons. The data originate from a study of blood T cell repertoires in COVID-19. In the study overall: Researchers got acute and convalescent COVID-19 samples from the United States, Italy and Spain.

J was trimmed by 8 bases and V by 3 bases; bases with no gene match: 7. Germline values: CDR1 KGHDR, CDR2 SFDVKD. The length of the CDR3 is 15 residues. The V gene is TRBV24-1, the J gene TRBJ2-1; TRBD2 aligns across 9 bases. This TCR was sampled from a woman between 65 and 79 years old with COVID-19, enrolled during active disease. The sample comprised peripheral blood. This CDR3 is CATSDRGRGGDEQFF. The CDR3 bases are TGTGCCACCAGTGATCGGGGTCGCGGGGGGGATGAGCAGTTCTTC.